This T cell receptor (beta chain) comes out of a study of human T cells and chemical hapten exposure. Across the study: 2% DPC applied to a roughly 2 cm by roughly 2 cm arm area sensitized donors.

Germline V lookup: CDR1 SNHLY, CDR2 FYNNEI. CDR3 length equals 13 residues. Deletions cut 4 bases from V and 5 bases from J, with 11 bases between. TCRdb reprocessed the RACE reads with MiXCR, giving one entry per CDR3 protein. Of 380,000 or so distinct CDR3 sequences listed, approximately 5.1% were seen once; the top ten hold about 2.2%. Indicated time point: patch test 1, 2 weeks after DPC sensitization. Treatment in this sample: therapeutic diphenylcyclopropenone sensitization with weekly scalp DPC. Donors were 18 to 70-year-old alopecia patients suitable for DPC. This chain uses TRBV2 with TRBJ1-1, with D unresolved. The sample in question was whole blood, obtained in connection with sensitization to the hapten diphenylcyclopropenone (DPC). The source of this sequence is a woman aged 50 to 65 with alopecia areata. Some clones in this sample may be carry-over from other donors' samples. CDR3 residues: CASSADRRTEAFF. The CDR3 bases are TGTGCCAGCAGTGCCGATCGTAGGACTGAAGCTTTCTTT.